A selection of T cell receptor beta chains follows, all from one sample in a study of naive and memory T cell subsets. TCRdb ran MiXCR on the 5' RACE reads and lists one entry per CDR3 protein. Of over 25,000 distinct CDR3 sequences in the sample, around 25% were seen once. Receptors originate from a female donor in good health. Both conserved end residues are part of each CDR3. A D gene is named only where the DNA matches it firmly. Clone size is not always given. Where it is, it says once, few, many or a class for expanded clones.

>medium-sized|TRBD1|TRBV5-1|TRBJ2-5
CASSNPTGVKETQYF
TGCGCCAGCAGCAATCCGACAGGGGTGAAAGAGACCCAGTACTTC
>few|NA|TRBV12-3/TRBV12-4|TRBJ1-1
CASSPRTLNTEAFF
TGTGCCAGCAGCCCGAGGACACTGAACACTGAAGCTTTCTTT
>once|TRBD1|TRBV29-1|TRBJ2-7
CSVEDRSSYEQYF
TGCAGCGTAGAGGACAGGAGCTCCTACGAGCAGTACTTC
>many|NA|TRBV9|TRBJ1-1
CASSVEISTEAFF
TGTGCCAGCAGCGTAGAGATATCCACTGAAGCTTTCTTT
>many|NA|TRBV7-9|TRBJ2-1
CASSLGRGTDFSNEQFF
TGTGCCAGCAGCTTAGGGAGGGGCACCGATTTTTCCAATGAGCAGTTCTTC
>NA|NA|TRBV6-5|TRBJ2-1
CASSPLGGNEQFF
TGTGCCAGCAGCCCCCTGGGGGGAAATGAGCAGTTCTTC
>many|TRBD1|TRBV29-1|TRBJ1-2
CSVDDRGRGYTF
TGCAGCGTCGATGACAGGGGGCGAGGCTACACCTTC
>many|NA|TRBV5-3|TRBJ1-1
CARSLKGRVAFF
TGTGCCAGAAGCTTGAAAGGTCGGGTAGCTTTCTTT
>few|NA|TRBV20-1|TRBJ2-3
CSARSPSTGADTQYF
TGCAGTGCTAGATCTCCCTCTACTGGCGCAGATACGCAGTATTTT
>medium-sized|NA|TRBV4-1|TRBJ2-3
CASSQVAFTDTQYF
TGCGCCAGCAGCCAAGTAGCGTTTACAGATACGCAGTATTTT
>many|TRBD1|TRBV7-2|TRBJ2-7
CASSLGQNPSLYEQYF
TGTGCCAGCAGCTTGGGACAGAATCCTTCCCTATACGAGCAGTACTTC
>many|NA|TRBV5-1|TRBJ2-7
CASSFIGRETYEQYF
TGCGCCAGCAGCTTCATAGGACGGGAAACCTACGAGCAGTACTTC
>NA|NA|TRBV5-1|TRBJ2-6
CASSKWGDGVKTGANVLTF
TGCGCCAGCAGCAAGTGGGGCGACGGGGTTAAAACTGGGGCCAACGTCCTGACTTTC
>NA|TRBD2|TRBV29-1|TRBJ2-3
CSVAGTSGAVTDTQYF
TGCAGCGTAGCCGGGACTAGCGGAGCTGTAACAGATACGCAGTATTTT
>many|TRBD1|TRBV20-1|TRBJ1-3
CSAPRQGVRNTIYF
TGCAGTGCCCCCAGACAGGGAGTTAGAAACACCATATATTTT
>NA|TRBD2|TRBV29-1|TRBJ2-3
CSVLLAGTSTDTQYF
TGCAGCGTTCTACTAGCGGGGACTAGCACAGATACGCAGTATTTT
>NA|TRBD1|TRBV29-1|TRBJ2-5
CSGRTGQETQYF
TGCAGCGGCCGGACAGGGCAAGAGACCCAGTACTTC
>few|NA|TRBV29-1|TRBJ2-1
CSAEGRLNEQFF
TGCAGCGCAGAGGGACGACTGAATGAGCAGTTCTTC
>many|NA|TRBV7-9|TRBJ2-3
CASSDTGEPNTQYF
TGTGCCAGCAGCGATACCGGGGAACCGAATACGCAGTATTTT
>NA|NA|TRBV6-6|TRBJ1-4
CASSPGAFGNEKLFF
TGTGCCAGCAGTCCCGGGGCCTTCGGGAATGAAAAACTGTTTTTT
>many|NA|TRBV29-1|TRBJ2-7
CSVEDDKAAYEQYF
TGCAGCGTTGAAGATGACAAGGCGGCCTACGAGCAGTACTTC
>few|TRBD1|TRBV20-1|TRBJ2-7
CSATRTGGPYSYEQYF
TGCAGTGCTACCCGGACAGGGGGCCCTTACTCCTACGAGCAGTACTTC
>medium-sized|TRBD2|TRBV7-7|TRBJ2-1
CASSLRTSGLYNEQFF
TGTGCCAGCAGCTTAAGGACTAGCGGGCTGTACAATGAGCAGTTCTTC
>many|NA|TRBV20-1|TRBJ1-1
CSARAAPFEAFF
TGCAGTGCTAGAGCAGCACCGTTTGAAGCTTTCTTT
>many|TRBD2|TRBV7-7|TRBJ2-7
CASSLRGGRFYEQYF
TGTGCTAGCAGCTTGAGGGGCGGGAGGTTCTACGAGCAGTACTTC
>many|TRBD1|TRBV7-6|TRBJ1-4
CASSFTGDEKLFF
TGTGCCAGCAGCTTTACAGGGGATGAAAAACTGTTTTTT
>NA|NA|TRBV7-2|TRBJ2-3
CASSRTLDTQYF
TGTGCCAGCAGCCGGACCCTGGATACGCAGTATTTT
>few|TRBD1|TRBV5-6|TRBJ1-6
CASSPGRQGNSPLHF
TGTGCCAGCAGCCCAGGACGACAGGGGAATTCACCCCTCCACTTT
>medium-sized|NA|TRBV15|TRBJ2-6
CATSRDGGSGANVLTF
TGTGCCACCAGCAGAGATGGGGGCTCTGGGGCCAACGTCCTGACTTTC
>medium-sized|NA|TRBV18|TRBJ2-1
CASSPNNEQFF
TGTGCCAGCTCACCCAACAATGAGCAGTTCTTC
>NA|TRBD2|TRBV9|TRBJ2-3
CASSGISTDTQYF
TGTGCCAGTAGCGGGATTAGCACAGATACGCAGTATTTT
>NA|TRBD2|TRBV5-1|TRBJ2-1
CASSAGTSGTLEQFF
TGCGCCAGCAGCGCCGGGACTAGCGGGACCCTCGAGCAGTTCTTC
>few|NA|TRBV6-5|TRBJ2-1
CASRRDSYNEQFF
TGTGCCAGCAGGCGGGACTCCTACAATGAGCAGTTCTTC
>NA|TRBD1|TRBV29-1|TRBJ2-5
CSVTQGIETQYF
TGCAGCGTGACACAGGGGATAGAGACCCAGTACTTC
>once|TRBD1|TRBV15|TRBJ2-3
CATSREAGGAGLDTQYF
TGTGCCACCAGCAGAGAAGCAGGGGGAGCTGGTCTAGATACGCAGTATTTT
>NA|TRBD2|TRBV7-2|TRBJ2-5
CASSLATSGGRETQYF
TGTGCCAGCAGCTTAGCGACTAGCGGGGGTCGAGAGACCCAGTACTTC
>NA|NA|TRBV6-2/TRBV6-3|TRBJ2-5
CASTYSTAQETQYF
TGTGCCAGCACCTATTCGACAGCTCAAGAGACCCAGTACTTC
>NA|TRBD2|TRBV12-3/TRBV12-4|TRBJ2-6
CATRGSPGANVLTF
TGTGCCACTCGCGGGAGCCCCGGGGCCAACGTCCTGACTTTC
>few|NA|TRBV6-5|TRBJ1-5
CASSSTGFGGNQPQHF
TGTGCCAGCAGTTCGACGGGTTTTGGAGGAAATCAGCCCCAGCATTTT
>medium-sized|TRBD1|TRBV10-3|TRBJ2-5
CAISRDSQRETQYF
TGTGCCATCAGCAGGGACAGCCAGCGGGAGACCCAGTACTTC
>NA|NA|TRBV5-6|TRBJ2-3
CASSLAGLGTDTQYF
TGTGCCAGCAGCTTGGCAGGGTTGGGGACAGATACGCAGTATTTT
>NA|NA|TRBV7-2|TRBJ1-6
CASSQVGWDNSPLHF
TGTGCCAGCAGCCAAGTAGGGTGGGATAATTCACCCCTCCACTTT
>NA|TRBD2|TRBV29-1|TRBJ2-1
CSVDQTSAYNEQFF
TGCAGCGTTGACCAGACTAGCGCCTACAATGAGCAGTTCTTC
>once|TRBD2|TRBV20-1|TRBJ2-1
CSSGLALSNEQFF
TGCAGCTCAGGACTAGCGCTAAGCAATGAGCAGTTCTTC
>NA|TRBD2|TRBV6-1|TRBJ2-7
CASSEAFAGGEQYF
TGTGCCAGCAGTGAAGCGTTCGCGGGGGGCGAGCAGTACTTC
>NA|NA|TRBV9|TRBJ2-3
CASSVGTTTDTQYF
TGTGCCAGCAGCGTTGGGACGACCACAGATACGCAGTATTTT
>NA|TRBD2|TRBV4-3|TRBJ2-7
CASSQGLALAYEQYF
TGCGCCAGCAGCCAAGGACTAGCCCTGGCCTACGAGCAGTACTTC
>few|TRBD1|TRBV29-1|TRBJ2-7
CSVETGGAYEQYF
TGCAGCGTTGAGACAGGGGGCGCGTACGAGCAGTACTTC
>medium-sized|NA|TRBV20-1|TRBJ2-1
CSARPVHSNRNEQFF
TGCAGTGCTAGACCCGTCCATTCCAACCGCAATGAGCAGTTCTTC
>many|NA|TRBV10-3|TRBJ2-6
CAISGYSGANVLTF
TGTGCCATCAGTGGGTACTCTGGGGCCAACGTCCTGACTTTC
>few|TRBD2|TRBV5-1|TRBJ2-3
CASGTSGISLIQDTQYF
TGCGCCAGCGGGACTAGCGGGATTTCTCTGATTCAGGATACGCAGTATTTT
>few|TRBD2|TRBV5-6|TRBJ2-1
CASGRREAPLDEQFF
TGTGCCAGCGGGAGACGGGAGGCCCCCTTGGATGAGCAGTTCTTC
>NA|NA|TRBV6-5|TRBJ1-1
CASSQGPTEAFF
TGTGCCAGCAGTCAAGGGCCCACTGAAGCTTTCTTT
>many|NA|TRBV28|TRBJ1-5
CATRPGGQPQHF
TGTGCCACCCGACCGGGAGGTCAGCCCCAGCATTTT
>NA|NA|TRBV7-2|TRBJ1-2
CASSPGTRVLINAGTNYGYTF
TGTGCCAGCAGCCCTGGGACCCGGGTCCTGATTAACGCCGGGACAAACTATGGCTACACCTTC